This entry lists 7 T cell receptor beta chains sequenced from one sample in a study of blood T cell repertoires in COVID-19. Method: immunoSEQ multiplex PCR; TCRdb's copy keeps in-frame clones and lacks some. Among about 58,000 clones, 89% were seen once, and the ten largest hold roughly an eighth. Sample: peripheral blood. The receptors shown here come from an older woman with active COVID-19.

The chain recombines TRBV12-3 or TRBV12-4 with TRBJ1-1; D unclear. V shed 1 base and J shed 1 base, with 4 bases lying between them. This CDR3 has 13 amino acids. CDR3 sequence: CASSLGGNTEAFF. CDR3 DNA: TGTGCCAGCAGTTTAGGCGGGAACACTGAAGCTTTCTTT.

This chain connects TRBV3-1 (or the pseudogene TRBV3-2) to TRBJ2-6, with D possibly being TRBD1 (6 bases). Germline values: CDR1 LGHDT, CDR2 YNNKEL (reference sequence). The CDR3 runs to 18 residues. Between the trimmed V and J ends, which lost 1 base and 2 bases, there was a span of 15 bases. CDR3 sequence (DNA): TGTGCCAGCAGCCAAGTGCCCTCAGGGGCGCCTGGGGCCAACGTCCTGACTTTC. Its protein is CASSQVPSGAPGANVLTF.

The chain employs TRBV7-3 and TRBJ2-5, with TRBD1 matching 8 bases. V lost 5 bases, J lost 4 bases, and 9 bases stayed unmatched. Germline CDR1 is SGHTA and CDR2 is FQGTGA. The CDR3 covers 15 residues. The DNA of the CDR3 is TGTGCCAGCAGCCCGGGACAGGATTTAGGAGAGACCCAGTACTTC. It specifies CASSPGQDLGETQYF.

CDR3 residues: CASSSGTAGYQPQHF. The DNA of the CDR3 is TGTGCCAGCAGTTCCGGGACAGCAGGTTATCAGCCCCAGCATTTT. The chain has TRBV6-5 and TRBJ1-5; 7 positions agree with TRBD1. From germline, CDR1 is MNHEY and CDR2 SVGAGI. CDR3 length equals 15 residues. V was pared by 4 bases and J by 5 bases, with 8 bases of the junction left unmatched.

The gene calls are TRBV6-5 and TRBJ1-5; D unclear. This CDR3 has 13 residues. Germline V lookup: CDR1 MNHEY, CDR2 SVGAGI. Trimming took off 6 bases at V and 4 bases at J, with 10 bases between the two ends. The chain's CDR3 is CASSPEGNQPQHF. The DNA of the CDR3 is TGTGCCAGCAGCCCCGAGGGAAATCAGCCCCAGCATTTT.

The genes are TRBV2 and TRBJ1-1; D gene ambiguous. The CDR3 contains 13 residues. Germline CDR1 and CDR2: SNHLY and FYNNEI. V gave up 4 bases and J gave up 4 bases, with 10 bases separating them. The CDR3 DNA is TGTGCCAGCAGTGTTATTGGGAGCACTGAAGCTTTCTTT. Its protein is CASSVIGSTEAFF.

The chain uses TRBV11-2 and TRBJ1-5, with D perhaps TRBD1 (6 bases). Germline-derived CDR1 and CDR2 are SGHAT and FQNNGV. Deletions cut 4 bases from V and 5 bases from J, with 9 bases between. This CDR3 comprises 13 residues. The CDR3 coding sequence is TGTGCCAGCAGCTCCAACAGGGATCAGCCCCAGCATTTT. Residues: CASSSNRDQPQHF.